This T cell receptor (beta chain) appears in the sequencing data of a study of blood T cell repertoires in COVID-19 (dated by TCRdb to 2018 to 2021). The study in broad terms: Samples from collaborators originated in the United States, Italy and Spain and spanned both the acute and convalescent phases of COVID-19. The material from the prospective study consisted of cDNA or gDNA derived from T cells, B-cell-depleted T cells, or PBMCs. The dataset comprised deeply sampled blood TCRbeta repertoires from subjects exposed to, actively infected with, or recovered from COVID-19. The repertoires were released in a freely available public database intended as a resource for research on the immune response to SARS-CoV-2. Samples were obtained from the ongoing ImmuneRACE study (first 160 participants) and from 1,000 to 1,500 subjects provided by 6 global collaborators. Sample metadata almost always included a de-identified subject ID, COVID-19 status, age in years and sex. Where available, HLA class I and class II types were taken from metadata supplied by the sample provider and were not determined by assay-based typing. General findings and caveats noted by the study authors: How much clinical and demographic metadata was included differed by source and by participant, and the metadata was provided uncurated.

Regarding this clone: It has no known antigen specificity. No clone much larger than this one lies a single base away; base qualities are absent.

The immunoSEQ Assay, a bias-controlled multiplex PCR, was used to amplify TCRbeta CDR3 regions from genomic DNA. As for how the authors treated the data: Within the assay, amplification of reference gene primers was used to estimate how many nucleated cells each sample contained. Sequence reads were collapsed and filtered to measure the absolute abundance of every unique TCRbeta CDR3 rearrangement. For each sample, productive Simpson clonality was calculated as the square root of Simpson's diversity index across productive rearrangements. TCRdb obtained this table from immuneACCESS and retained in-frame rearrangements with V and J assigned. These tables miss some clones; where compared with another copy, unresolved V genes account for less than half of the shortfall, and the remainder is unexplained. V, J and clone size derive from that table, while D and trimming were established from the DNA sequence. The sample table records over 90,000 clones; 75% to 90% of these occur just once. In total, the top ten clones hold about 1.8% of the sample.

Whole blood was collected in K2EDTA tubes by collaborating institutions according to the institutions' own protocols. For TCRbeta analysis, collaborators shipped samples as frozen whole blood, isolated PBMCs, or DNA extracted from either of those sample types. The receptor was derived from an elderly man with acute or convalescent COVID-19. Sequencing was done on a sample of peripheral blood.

The CDR3 protein is CASSPSRREPLHF. The DNA sequence is given as TGTGCCAGTAGTCCATCCAGGAGGGAACCCCTCCACTTT. The chain employs TRBV19 and TRBJ1-6, with the D segment identity uncertain. Looking up the germline V gene (reference sequence) yields CDR1 LNHDA and CDR2 SQIVND. Taken from cysteine to phenylalanine, the CDR3 has 13 residues. The read is trimmed to its CDR3 DNA, 39 bases read in frame from base 1. The junction carries 14 bases between V and J, which are trimmed by 5 bases and 12 bases respectively.